Listed below are T cell receptor beta chains from one sample, sequenced in a study of blood T cell repertoires in COVID-19. The protocol was immunoSEQ multiplex PCR, while the TCRdb copy is restricted to in-frame clones and leaves out a portion. The table includes a few hundred thousand clones, around 84% detected once. Input material: peripheral blood. These receptors were taken from a man in his 60s with acute or convalescent COVID-19. The CDR3 runs from the conserved cysteine through the conserved F or W.

j_call | v_call | cdr3_length | cdr3_aa
TRBJ1-4 | TRBV5-5 | 17 | CASSLANAPRGTEKLFF
TRBJ2-1 | TRBV11-3 | 16 | CASSTHRGTSTNEQFF
TRBJ1-1 | TRBV12-2 | 11 | CASRLRVRAFF
TRBJ2-7 | TRBV9 | 14 | CASSVEGRGNEQYF
TRBJ2-7 | TRBV6-1 | 14 | CASSDTGRNYEQYF
TRBJ1-2 | TRBV28 | 14 | CASSLSDRGYGYTF
TRBJ2-3 | TRBV5-1 | 14 | CASSLGTRTDTQYF
TRBJ2-3 | TRBV11-2 | 17 | CASSLAGLAGRTDTQYF
TRBJ2-1 | TRBV18 | 13 | CASSPPSSGEQFF
TRBJ1-4 | TRBV5-1 | 14 | CASSSQGTNEKLFF
TRBJ1-5 | TRBV19 | 14 | CASQEGQLNQPQHF
TRBJ1-2 | TRBV5-4 | 16 | CASSPPTTRSNYGYTF
TRBJ2-5 | TRBV11-2 | 12 | CASSLVPETQYF
TRBJ1-1 | TRBV7-2 | 16 | CASSLVSTGSYTEAFF
TRBJ1-2 | TRBV21-1 | 17 | CASSNVGQGVPNYGYTF
TRBJ2-5 | TRBV7-3 | 15 | CASSPTGLQKETQYF
TRBJ2-6 | TRBV19 | 15 | CASHKEFSGANVLTF
TRBJ1-2 | TRBV5-5 | 17 | CASSSGTGGGSTHGYTF
TRBJ2-1 | TRBV6-1 | 15 | CASSEIAASYNEQFF
TRBJ1-2 | TRBV15 | 11 | CATANSGSYTF
TRBJ1-5 | TRBV24-1 | 12 | CATSDGFGTEHF
TRBJ2-7 | TRBV6-1 | 16 | CASSGSGTGGSYEQYF
TRBJ2-5 | TRBV11-2 | 14 | CASSLTGGGETQYF
TRBJ1-5 | TRBV19 | 15 | CASSIGTPRGQPQHF
TRBJ1-2 | TRBV30 | 12 | CAWAGAWDGYTF
TRBJ1-1 | TRBV13 | 13 | CASSAQGYTEAFF
TRBJ2-1 | TRBV11-3 | 13 | CASSFQSRGEQFF
TRBJ1-4 | TRBV7-9 | 15 | CASSSRLTTNEKLFF
TRBJ1-2 | TRBV19 | 17 | CASSTSLGQGAIYGYTF
TRBJ2-3 | TRBV7-6 | 14 | CASSLRRAPDTQYF
TRBJ2-7 | TRBV3-1/TRBV3-2 | 13 | CARPPGYSYEQYF
TRBJ2-1 | TRBV28 | 15 | CASRNPGQVYNEQFF
TRBJ2-2 | TRBV15 | 16 | CATSRVTSGSTGELFF
TRBJ1-1 | TRBV7-8 | 13 | CASSLAGNTEAFF
TRBJ2-3 | TRBV9 | 16 | CASSGGLAGVTDTQYF
TRBJ2-3 | TRBV7-3 | 13 | CASSTGFRDTQYF
TRBJ2-7 | TRBV5-1 | 13 | CASSFGEGYEQYF
TRBJ1-5 | TRBV4-2 | 17 | CASSQHPGTGGDQPQHF
TRBJ1-3 | TRBV4-1 | 16 | CASSQDYGTPGDTIYF
TRBJ1-1 | TRBV7-6 | 14 | CASSGRGKNTEAFF
TRBJ2-7 | TRBV7-6 | 15 | CASSSPRDKTYEQYF
TRBJ2-3 | TRBV29-1 | 13 | CSVGNSLADTQYF
TRBJ2-7 | TRBV5-8 | 16 | CASSFTTSGRIYEQYF
TRBJ1-2 | TRBV9 | 12 | CASSSQGEGYTF
TRBJ1-5 | TRBV28 | 12 | CASRPGNQPQHF
TRBJ2-7 | TRBV11-3 | 13 | CASSLTATYEQYF
TRBJ2-7 | TRBV9 | 15 | CASSVAAGLGEEQYF
TRBJ2-1 | TRBV28 | 17 | CASIPLAGGPIYNEQFF
TRBJ1-2 | TRBV19 | 15 | CASSGTTDSNYGYTF
TRBJ2-6 | TRBV6-4 | 15 | CASSEEISGANVLTF
TRBJ2-7 | TRBV30 | 10 | CAWSRVEQYF
TRBJ1-1 | TRBV7-9 | 11 | CASSPGFEAFF
TRBJ1-1 | TRBV4-3 | 13 | CASSQEGLTEAFF
TRBJ1-2 | TRBV7-9 | 14 | CASSIQGVNYGYTF